The T cell receptor (beta chain) described here comes from a study of T cell responses to AZD1222 COVID-19 vaccine. Germline V lookup: CDR1 MNHEY, CDR2 SVGEGT. V dropped 2 bases and J dropped 3; count of bases not matched to a gene: 8. The CDR3 contains 17 residues. Here immunoSEQ multiplex PCR was the method, and the copy in TCRdb shows in-frame clones only, minus some. The top ten hold about 6.5% of the sample, which has roughly 150,000 clones, 90% seen once. The sequencing used peripheral blood, collected 28 days after the second AZD1222 dose. This chain connects TRBV6-2 or TRBV6-3 to TRBJ2-7; TRBD1 matches at 12 bases. The receptor was isolated from an adult who received the AZD1222 COVID-19 vaccine. The CDR3 loop reads CASSYGTGGLFVYEQYF. The CDR3 region has the DNA TGTGCCAGCAGTTACGGGACAGGGGGCCTCTTCGTCTACGAGCAGTACTTC.